This TCR beta chain came from a study of blood T cells in healthy people across ages. The study, taken as a whole, reports: With age, beta diversity per million T cells declined roughly linearly, significantly by 30 to 40. Naive T cell percentage showed a strong correlation with the diversity of TCR beta.

Primed by a sample-barcoded 5' primer and a J-beta primer mix, a second PCR proceeded for about 7 to 11 cycles. Per sample, CDR3-containing paired-end reads numbered at least 3 million. TCRdb independently ran MiXCR on the 5' RACE reads; one entry per CDR3 protein. This table holds over 600,000 distinct CDR3 sequences, 35% to 50% found once. Germline V gene lookup returns CDR1 SGHAT and CDR2 FQNNGV. With 5 bases removed from V and 7 bases from J, the gap between germline ends came to 18 bases. CDR3 length equals 14 residues. This clonotype was detected a few times. The target antigen is unknown. A clone one base away is much larger, so this may be a read error.

The chain uses TRBV11-2 and TRBJ2-7; tentative D call: TRBD1 (6 bases). The TCR originated in a man of 80 years or more in good health. Sequenced material: blood. The CDR3 nucleotides read TGTGCCAGCAGCGTTAGGGACACCGCATTTGAGCAGTACTTC. Protein sequence: CASSVRDTAFEQYF.